This TCR beta chain was recorded in a study of T cell repertoires in cytomegalovirus infection. Background on the study: It can be stated that public TCR beta signatures indicated CMV infection as well as a matching HLA type.

V was shortened by 1 base and J by 3 bases, with 8 bases between the two germline ends. The CDR3 is made up of 14 amino acids. Germline-derived CDR1 and CDR2 are MNHEY and SVGAGI. Notes on this clonotype: Its antigen is currently unknown.

MiXCR, applied by TCRdb to the reads, yields one record per CDR3 protein. The repertoire includes about 400,000 distinct CDR3 sequences, about 35% of them detected once, and 13% sits in the top ten. The chain joins TRBV6-5 to TRBJ2-3; the D is unclear. The receptor was derived from a human donor in good health (CMV status not recorded). Some clones in this sample may be carry-over from other donors' samples. The source was cultured PBMCs, collected from culture after CMV antigen stimulation. CDR3 protein: CASSYLQKTDTQYF. CDR3 coding DNA: TGTGCCAGCAGTTACTTACAGAAGACAGATACGCAGTATTTT.